A single sample gave rise to the 10 T cell receptor beta chains below, sequenced in a study of vaccination effects on CD4 cells after COVID-19. Under the ViraFEST assay, PBMC were stimulated with viral peptide pools so that antigen-specific CD4+ T cells expanded. Sequencing was performed afterwards. With 10 days of culture completed, CD4+ T cells were isolated. The person had a PCR-confirmed SARS-CoV-2 infection during March to December 2020. Libraries were prepared by immunoSEQ multiplex PCR; TCRdb keeps only in-frame clonotypes and omits some of them. The sample lists approximately 37,000 clones; roughly 66% were seen once. No antigen has been assigned to these receptors. The sequencing here drew on CD4+ T cells from PBMCs cultured with a peptide pool, taken before COVID-19 vaccination. These receptor sequences come from a human donor who had a prior SARS-CoV-2 infection.

This clone was seen only a few times. This chain links TRBV7-9 with TRBJ2-7; D possibly corresponds to TRBD1 (6 bases). This CDR3 has 13 amino acids. CDR1 and CDR2 from the germline V gene are SEHNR and FQNEAQ (reference sequence). V was trimmed by 5 bases and J by 4 bases, leaving 12 bases between them. CDR3 protein: CASSPTGEYEQYF. CDR3 bases: TGTGCCAGCAGCCCGACAGGCGAGTACGAGCAGTACTTC.

This clone was detected a few times. The chain is built from TRBV5-1 and TRBJ1-1; 7 bases match TRBD1. The V and J ends lost 5 bases and 4 bases, in that order; junction bases with no gene match: 8. Looked up from germline, CDR1 is SGHRS and CDR2 is YFSETQ. The CDR3 has 14 residues. The DNA for the CDR3 is TGCGCCAGCAGGCGGGGACAGACGGTCACTGAAGCTTTCTTT. This codes for CASRRGQTVTEAFF.

CDR3 nucleotide sequence: TGTGCCAGCAGTTCATACCGGGACAGAAACTCCTACGAGCAGTACTTC. Its protein product is CASSSYRDRNSYEQYF. This rearrangement joins TRBV27 to TRBJ2-7, with 7 positions matching TRBD1. The CDR3 sequence is 16 residues long. Germline values: CDR1 MNHEY, CDR2 SMNVEV (reference sequence). After removal of 4 bases from V and 0 bases from J, the junction contained 9 bases not matched to a gene.

This clone was counted a few times. The chain links TRBV18 to TRBJ2-7; TRBD2 aligns across 13 bases. After removal of 5 bases from V and 2 bases from J, the junction contained 6 bases not matched to a gene. The CDR3 consists of 16 residues. In germline, CDR1 is KGHSH, CDR2 LQKENI. As DNA, the CDR3 is TGTGCCAGCTCAAGAGGACTAGCGGGAGTAACCTACGAGCAGTACTTC. It encodes CASSRGLAGVTYEQYF.

The CDR3 protein is CASSQVNLAGGGTDTQYF. Written as DNA, the CDR3 is TGCGCCAGCAGCCAAGTCAACTTAGCGGGAGGGGGTACAGATACGCAGTATTTT. The chain joins TRBV4-1 to TRBJ2-3, with 11 bases that match TRBD2. Losses at the gene ends were 1 base for V and 3 bases for J; bases not matched to a gene: 9. Germline V gene lookup returns CDR1 MGHRA and CDR2 YSYEKL. CDR3 size: 18 residues.

In this sample, this clone turned up a few times. The chain employs TRBV5-4 and TRBJ2-1; 10 bases line up with TRBD2. The CDR3 is 16 residues long. The germline V gene has CDR1 SGHNT and CDR2 YYREEE (reference sequence). J was trimmed by 5 bases and V by 2 bases; bases with no gene match: 7. In DNA form, the CDR3 reads TGTGCCAGCAGCTTACTTAGCGGGGGGACCAACAATGAGCAGTTCTTC. Amino acids: CASSLLSGGTNNEQFF.

The chain links TRBV9 to TRBJ2-3; no definite D call. Germline-derived CDR1 and CDR2 are SGDLS and YYNGEE. Between the trimmed V and J ends, which lost 4 bases and 5 bases, there was a span of 8 bases. The CDR3 has 12 amino acids. CDR3 nucleotide sequence: TGTGCCAGCAGCCTCCAGCAAGATACGCAGTATTTT. Translation gives CASSLQQDTQYF. The variable domain in full, with the rest retrieved from reference TRBV9 and TRBJ2-3, is DSGVTQTPKHLITATGQRVTLRCSPRSGDLSVYWYQQSLDQGLQFLIQYYNGEERAKGNILERFSAQQFPDLHSELNLSSLELGDSALYFCASSLQQDTQYFGPGTRLTVL.

The V call is TRBV11-2, the J call TRBJ1-2; tentative D call: TRBD1 (6 bases). The ends were cut back, 6 bases at V and 4 bases at J, with 21 bases in the middle. CDR1 is SGHAT, CDR2 FQNNGV, per germline. The CDR3 length is 16 residues. Written as DNA, the CDR3 is TGTGCCAGCAGTCGCCTACAGGGAGATCGGAGCTATGGCTACACCTTC. Its protein product is CASSRLQGDRSYGYTF.

The rearrangement joins TRBV29-1 to TRBJ2-2; D not certain. The germline CDR1 and CDR2 sequences are SQVTM and ANQGSEA. V was shortened by 4 bases and J by 5 bases, with 17 bases between the two germline ends. This CDR3 has 15 amino acids. CDR3 sequence reads: CSVAALRSSTGELFF. The CDR3 nucleotides read TGCAGCGTTGCCGCCCTGAGGTCCTCAACCGGGGAGCTGTTTTTT.

The gene calls are TRBV6-5 and TRBJ2-5; 8 bases are shared with TRBD1. Germline V gives CDR1 MNHEY, CDR2 SVGAGI. The J segment lost 14 bases and the V segment lost 6 bases, leaving 11 bases of the junction unmatched. This CDR3 is built from 12 residues. The CDR3 spells CASSPQGGHPYF. The DNA for the CDR3 is TGTGCCAGCAGCCCACAGGGGGGACACCCTTACTTC.